This TCR beta chain was sequenced in a study of human T cells and chemical hapten exposure. Deletions cut 1 base from V and 5 bases from J, with 21 bases between. Germline loops: CDR1 SGHDT, CDR2 YYEEEE. CDR3 length: 17 amino acids. Time point described: patch test 3, about 24 weeks after DPC sensitization. As to treatment: therapeutic diphenylcyclopropenone sensitization with weekly scalp DPC. Using its own MiXCR run on the RACE reads, TCRdb lists one record per CDR3 protein. Among under 200,000 distinct CDR3 sequences, around 30% were seen once, and the ten largest hold roughly 2%. The sequenced sample was whole blood, obtained in connection with sensitization to the hapten diphenylcyclopropenone (DPC). The chain recombines TRBV5-6 with TRBJ1-1; possible D gene TRBD1, 5 bases. This clonotype was sampled from a woman between 18 and 29 years old with alopecia areata. Some clones in this sample may be carry-over from other donors' samples. The CDR3 here is CASSLMGLRGRGTEAFF. CDR3 nucleotides: TGTGCCAGCAGCTTGATGGGGCTTAGGGGAAGAGGGACTGAAGCTTTCTTT.